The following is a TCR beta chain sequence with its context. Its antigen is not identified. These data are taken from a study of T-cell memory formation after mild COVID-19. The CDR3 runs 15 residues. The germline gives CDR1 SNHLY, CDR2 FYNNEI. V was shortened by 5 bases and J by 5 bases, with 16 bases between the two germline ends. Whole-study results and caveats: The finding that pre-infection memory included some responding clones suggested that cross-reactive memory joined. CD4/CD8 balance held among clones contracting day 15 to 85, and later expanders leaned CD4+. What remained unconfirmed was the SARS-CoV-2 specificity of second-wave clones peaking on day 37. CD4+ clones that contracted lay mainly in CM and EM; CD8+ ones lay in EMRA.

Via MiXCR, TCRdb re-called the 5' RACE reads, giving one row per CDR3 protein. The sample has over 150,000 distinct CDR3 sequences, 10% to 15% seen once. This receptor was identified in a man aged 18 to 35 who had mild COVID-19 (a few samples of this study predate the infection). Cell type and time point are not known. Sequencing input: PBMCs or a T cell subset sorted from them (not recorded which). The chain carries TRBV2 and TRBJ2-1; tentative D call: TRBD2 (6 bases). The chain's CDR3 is CASSSGPPPNNEQFF. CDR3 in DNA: TGTGCCAGCAGTAGCGGGCCCCCCCCCAACAATGAGCAGTTCTTC.